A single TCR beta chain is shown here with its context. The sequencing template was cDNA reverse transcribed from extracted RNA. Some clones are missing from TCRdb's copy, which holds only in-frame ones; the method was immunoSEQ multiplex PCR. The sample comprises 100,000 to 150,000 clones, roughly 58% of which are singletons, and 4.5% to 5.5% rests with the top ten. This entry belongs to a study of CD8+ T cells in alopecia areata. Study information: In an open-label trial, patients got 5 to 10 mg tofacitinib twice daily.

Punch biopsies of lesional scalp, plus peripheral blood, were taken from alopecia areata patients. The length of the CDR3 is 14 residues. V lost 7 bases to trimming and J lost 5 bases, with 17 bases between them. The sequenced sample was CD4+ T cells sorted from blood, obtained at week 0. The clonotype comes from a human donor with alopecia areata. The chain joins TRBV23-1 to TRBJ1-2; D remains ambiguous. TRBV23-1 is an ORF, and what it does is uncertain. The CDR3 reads CASTIKSWGYGYTF. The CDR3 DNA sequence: TGCGCCAGCACCATTAAATCGTGGGGTTATGGCTACACCTTC.